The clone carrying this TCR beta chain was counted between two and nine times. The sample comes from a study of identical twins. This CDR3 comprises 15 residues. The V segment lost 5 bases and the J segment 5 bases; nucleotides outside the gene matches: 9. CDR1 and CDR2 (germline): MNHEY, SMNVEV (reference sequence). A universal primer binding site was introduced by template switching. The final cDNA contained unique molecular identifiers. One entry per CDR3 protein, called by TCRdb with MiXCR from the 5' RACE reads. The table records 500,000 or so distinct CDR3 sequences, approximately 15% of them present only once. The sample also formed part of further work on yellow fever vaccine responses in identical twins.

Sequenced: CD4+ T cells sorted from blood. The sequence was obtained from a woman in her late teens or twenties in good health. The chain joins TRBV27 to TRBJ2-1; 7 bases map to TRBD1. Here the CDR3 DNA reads TGTGCCAGCAGTAGATTTGACAGGGATAACAATGAGCAGTTCTTC. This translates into CASSRFDRDNNEQFF.